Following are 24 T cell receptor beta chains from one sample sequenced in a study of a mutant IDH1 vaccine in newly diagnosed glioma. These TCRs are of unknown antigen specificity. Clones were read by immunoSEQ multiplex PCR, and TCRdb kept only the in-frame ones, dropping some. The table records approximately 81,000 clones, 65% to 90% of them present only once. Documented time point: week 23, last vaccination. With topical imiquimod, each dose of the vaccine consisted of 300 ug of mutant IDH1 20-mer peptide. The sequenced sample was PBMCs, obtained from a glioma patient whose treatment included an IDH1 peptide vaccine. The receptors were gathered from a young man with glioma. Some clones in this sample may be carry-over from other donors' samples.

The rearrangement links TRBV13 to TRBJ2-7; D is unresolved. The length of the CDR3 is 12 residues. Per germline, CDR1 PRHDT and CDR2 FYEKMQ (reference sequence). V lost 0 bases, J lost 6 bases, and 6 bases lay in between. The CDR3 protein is CASSLGAAEQYF. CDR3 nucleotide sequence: TGTGCCAGCAGCTTAGGGGCAGCCGAGCAGTACTTC.

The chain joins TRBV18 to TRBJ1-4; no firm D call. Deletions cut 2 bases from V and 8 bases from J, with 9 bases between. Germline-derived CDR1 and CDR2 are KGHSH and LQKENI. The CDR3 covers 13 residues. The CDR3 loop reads CASSPLGGEKLFF. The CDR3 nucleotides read TGTGCCAGCTCACCATTGGGAGGGGAAAAACTGTTTTTT.

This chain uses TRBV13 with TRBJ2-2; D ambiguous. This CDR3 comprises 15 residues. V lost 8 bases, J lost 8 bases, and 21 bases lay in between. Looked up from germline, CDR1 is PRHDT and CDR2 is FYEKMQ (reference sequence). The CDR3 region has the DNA TGTGCCAGCCAAAGTTCTATAGTTTACCGGGGGGAGCTGTTTTTT. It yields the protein CASQSSIVYRGELFF.

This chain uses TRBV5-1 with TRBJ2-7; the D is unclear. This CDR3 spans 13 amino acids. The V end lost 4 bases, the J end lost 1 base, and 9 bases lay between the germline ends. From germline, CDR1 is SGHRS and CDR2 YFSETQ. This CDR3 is CASSSSPSYEQYF. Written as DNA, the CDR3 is TGCGCCAGCAGCAGTTCCCCATCCTACGAGCAGTACTTC. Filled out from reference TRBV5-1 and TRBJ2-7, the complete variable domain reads KAGVTQTPRYLIKTRGQQVTLSCSPISGHRSVSWYQQTPGQGLQFLFEYFSETQRNKGNFPGRFSGRQFSNSRSEMNVSTLELGDSALYLCASSSSPSYEQYFGPGTRLTVT.

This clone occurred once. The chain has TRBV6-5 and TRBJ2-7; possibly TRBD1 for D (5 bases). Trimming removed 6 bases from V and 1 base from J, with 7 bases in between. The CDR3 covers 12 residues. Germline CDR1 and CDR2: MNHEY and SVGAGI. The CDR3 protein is CASRTESYEQYF. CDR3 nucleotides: TGTGCCAGCAGGACAGAGTCCTACGAGCAGTACTTC.

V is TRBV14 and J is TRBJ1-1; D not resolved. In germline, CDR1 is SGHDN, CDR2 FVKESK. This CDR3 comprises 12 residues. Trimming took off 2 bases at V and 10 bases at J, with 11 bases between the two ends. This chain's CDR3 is CASSQLGLGAFF. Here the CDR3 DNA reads TGTGCCAGCAGCCAATTGGGGTTAGGAGCTTTCTTT.

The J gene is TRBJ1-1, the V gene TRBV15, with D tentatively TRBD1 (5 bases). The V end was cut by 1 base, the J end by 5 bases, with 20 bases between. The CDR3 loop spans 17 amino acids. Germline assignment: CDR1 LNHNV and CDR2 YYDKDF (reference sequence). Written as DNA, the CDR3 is TGTGCCACCAGCAGAGTCTTTTTGGGGTGGGGGAGAACTGAAGCTTTCTTT. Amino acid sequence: CATSRVFLGWGRTEAFF.

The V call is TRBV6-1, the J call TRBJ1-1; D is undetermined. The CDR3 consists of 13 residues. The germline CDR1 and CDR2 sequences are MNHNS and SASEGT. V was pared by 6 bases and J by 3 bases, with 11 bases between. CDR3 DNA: TGTGCCAGCAGGAAAGAAGCTGACACTGAAGCTTTCTTT. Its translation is CASRKEADTEAFF.

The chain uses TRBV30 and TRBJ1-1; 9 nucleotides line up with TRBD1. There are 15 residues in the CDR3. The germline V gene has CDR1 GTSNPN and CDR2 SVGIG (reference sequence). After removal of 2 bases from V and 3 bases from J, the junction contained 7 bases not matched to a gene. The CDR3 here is CAWSLLTGGDTEAFF. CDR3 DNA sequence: TGTGCCTGGAGTCTCCTGACAGGGGGTGACACTGAAGCTTTCTTT.

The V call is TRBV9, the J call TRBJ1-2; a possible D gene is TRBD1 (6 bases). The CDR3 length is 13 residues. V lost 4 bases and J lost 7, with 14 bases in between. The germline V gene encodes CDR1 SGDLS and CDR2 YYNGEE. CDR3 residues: CASSPPGQSGYTF. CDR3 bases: TGTGCCAGCAGCCCCCCAGGACAGTCTGGCTACACCTTC.

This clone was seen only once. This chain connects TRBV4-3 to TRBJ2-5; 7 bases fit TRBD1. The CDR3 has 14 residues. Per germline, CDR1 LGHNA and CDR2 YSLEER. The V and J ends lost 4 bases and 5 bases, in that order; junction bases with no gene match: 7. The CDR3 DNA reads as TGCGCCAGCAGCCTAACAGGGGTTCGTGAGACCCAGTACTTC. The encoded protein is CASSLTGVRETQYF.

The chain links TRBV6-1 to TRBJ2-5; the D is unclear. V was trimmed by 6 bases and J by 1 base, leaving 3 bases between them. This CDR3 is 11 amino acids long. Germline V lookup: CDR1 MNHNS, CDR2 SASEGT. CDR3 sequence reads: CASSFQETQYF. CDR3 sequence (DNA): TGTGCCAGCAGCTTCCAAGAGACCCAGTACTTC.

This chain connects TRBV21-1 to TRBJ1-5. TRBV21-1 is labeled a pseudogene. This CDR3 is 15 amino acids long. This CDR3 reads CASSKGNGTIGPQHF. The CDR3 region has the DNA TGTGCCAGCAGCAAAGGTAACGGGACTATTGGGCCCCAGCATTTT.

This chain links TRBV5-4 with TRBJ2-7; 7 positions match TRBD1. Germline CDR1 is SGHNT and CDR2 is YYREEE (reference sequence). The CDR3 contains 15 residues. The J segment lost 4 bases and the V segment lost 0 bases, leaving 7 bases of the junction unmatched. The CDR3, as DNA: TGTGCCAGCAGCTTGGAACCAGACAGGGATTACGAGCAGTACTTC. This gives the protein CASSLEPDRDYEQYF.

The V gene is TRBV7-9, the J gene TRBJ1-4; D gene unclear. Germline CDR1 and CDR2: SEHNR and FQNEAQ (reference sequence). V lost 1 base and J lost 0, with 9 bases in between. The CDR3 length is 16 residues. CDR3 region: CASSLVSGATNEKLFF. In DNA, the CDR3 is TGTGCCAGCAGCTTAGTCTCCGGGGCAACTAATGAAAAACTGTTTTTT.

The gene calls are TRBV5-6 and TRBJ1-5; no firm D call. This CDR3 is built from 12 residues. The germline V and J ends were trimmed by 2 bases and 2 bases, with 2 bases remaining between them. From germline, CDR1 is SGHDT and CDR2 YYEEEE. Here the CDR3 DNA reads TGTGCCAGCAGCTTCGGCAATCAGCCCCAGCATTTT. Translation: CASSFGNQPQHF.

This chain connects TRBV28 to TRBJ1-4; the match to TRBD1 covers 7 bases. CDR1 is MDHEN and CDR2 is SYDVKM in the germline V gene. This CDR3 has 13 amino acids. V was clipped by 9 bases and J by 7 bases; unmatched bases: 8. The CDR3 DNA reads TGTGCCAGTTCCCAGGGGGGAGTTGAAAAACTGTTTTTT. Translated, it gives CASSQGGVEKLFF.

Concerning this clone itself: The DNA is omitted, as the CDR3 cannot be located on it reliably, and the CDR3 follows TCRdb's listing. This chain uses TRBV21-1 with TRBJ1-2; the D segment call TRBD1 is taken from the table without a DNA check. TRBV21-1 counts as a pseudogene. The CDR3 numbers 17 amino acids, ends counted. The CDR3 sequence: CASSKVVGRGSGWGYTF.

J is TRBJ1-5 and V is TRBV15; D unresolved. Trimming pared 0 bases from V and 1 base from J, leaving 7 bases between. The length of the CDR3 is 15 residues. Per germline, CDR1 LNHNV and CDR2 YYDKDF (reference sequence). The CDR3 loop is CATSRDVHSNQPQHF. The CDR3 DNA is TGTGCCACCAGCAGAGATGTACACAGCAATCAGCCCCAGCATTTT.

CDR3 sequence: CASSTPRLGLGEIEQFF. CDR3 coding DNA: TGTGCCAGCAGCACACCCAGACTGGGACTGGGGGAGATTGAGCAGTTCTTC. This chain uses TRBV9 with TRBJ2-1; maybe TRBD2 (6 bases). The CDR3 runs 17 residues. V dropped 4 bases and J dropped 9 bases, with 26 bases sitting between them. Germline values: CDR1 SGDLS, CDR2 YYNGEE.

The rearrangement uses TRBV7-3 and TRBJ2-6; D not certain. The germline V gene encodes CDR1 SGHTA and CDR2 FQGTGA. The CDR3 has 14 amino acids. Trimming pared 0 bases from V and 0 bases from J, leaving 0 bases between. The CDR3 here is CASSLTSGANVLTF. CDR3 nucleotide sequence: TGTGCCAGCAGCTTAACCTCTGGGGCCAACGTCCTGACTTTC.

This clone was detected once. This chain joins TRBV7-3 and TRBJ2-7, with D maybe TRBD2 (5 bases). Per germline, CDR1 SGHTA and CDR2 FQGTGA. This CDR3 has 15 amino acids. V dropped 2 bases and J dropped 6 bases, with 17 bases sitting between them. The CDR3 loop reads CASSLQIMEAGEQYF. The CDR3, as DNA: TGTGCCAGCAGCTTACAGATTATGGAGGCGGGCGAGCAGTACTTC. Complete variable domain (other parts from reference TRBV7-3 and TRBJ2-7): GAGVSQTPSNKVTEKGKYVELRCDPISGHTALYWYRQSLGQGPEFLIYFQGTGAADDSGLPNDRFFAVRPEGSVSTLKIQRTERGDSAVYLCASSLQIMEAGEQYFGPGTRLTVT.

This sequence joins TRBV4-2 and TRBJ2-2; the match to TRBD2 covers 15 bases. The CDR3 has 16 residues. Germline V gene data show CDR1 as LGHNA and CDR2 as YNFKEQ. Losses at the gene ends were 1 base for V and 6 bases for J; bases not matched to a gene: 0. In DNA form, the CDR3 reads TGTGCCAGCAGCCAAGGGACTAGCGGGGGGGCCGGGGAGCTGTTTTTT. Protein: CASSQGTSGGAGELFF.

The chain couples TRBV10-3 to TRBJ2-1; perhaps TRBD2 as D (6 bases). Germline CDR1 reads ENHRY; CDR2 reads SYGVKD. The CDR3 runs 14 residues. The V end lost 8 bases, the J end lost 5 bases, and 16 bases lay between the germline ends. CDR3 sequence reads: CAIGVLADDNEQFF. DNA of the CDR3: TGTGCCATCGGGGTACTAGCTGACGACAATGAGCAGTTCTTC.